This TCR beta chain appears in the sequencing data of a study of blood T cell repertoires in COVID-19. Across the study: Both acute and convalescent COVID-19 samples were obtained from the United States, Italy and Spain. Sources were T cells, B-cell-depleted T cells, or PBMCs; the material itself was cDNA or gDNA.

Germline CDR1 is MDHEN and CDR2 is SYDVKM. With 0 bases removed from V and 0 bases from J, the gap between germline ends came to 11 bases. CDR3 length equals 16 residues. This clone was seen a single time. In the authors' workflow: Scientists estimated how many nucleated cells there were by amplifying reference gene primers. The protocol was immunoSEQ multiplex PCR, while the TCRdb copy is restricted to in-frame clones and leaves out a portion. V and J calls plus clone size are reproduced from that table; the DNA served to infer D and trimming. This sample has about 310,000 clones, with around 86% found just once.

The TCR comes from a man in his forties or fifties with active or convalescent COVID-19. Source material: peripheral blood. The rearrangement uses TRBV28 and TRBJ1-1; D unclear. CDR3 sequence (DNA): TGTGCCAGCAGTTTATGGGGCGGGAATTTGAACACTGAAGCTTTCTTT. Residues: CASSLWGGNLNTEAFF.